The sequence of this TCR beta chain was determined in a study of OX40 agonist ivuxolimab in advanced cancers. Study summary: Clinicians treated patients with ivuxolimab, an agonistic anti-OX40 (CD134) antibody.

The protocol was immunoSEQ multiplex PCR, while the TCRdb copy is restricted to in-frame clones and leaves out a portion. Of about 62,000 clones listed, 80% to 90% are singletons. Looked up from germline, CDR1 is SGHVS and CDR2 is FNYEAQ. V lost 10 bases, J lost 7 bases, and 14 bases stayed unmatched. The CDR3 sequence is 14 residues long. The source was CD4+ or CD8+ T cells sorted from blood, collected in a trial of the OX40 agonist ivuxolimab. This chain uses TRBV7-6 with TRBJ2-5; the match to TRBD1 covers 8 bases. This TCR came from an adult with an advanced solid tumor such as melanoma, head and neck, liver or kidney cancer. The CDR3 sequence is CATIPSGGGGTQYF. Written as DNA, the CDR3 is TGTGCCACCATACCCTCAGGGGGCGGAGGGACCCAGTACTTC. Filled out from reference TRBV7-6 and TRBJ2-5, the complete variable domain reads GAGVSQSPRYKVTKRGQDVALRCDPISGHVSLYWYRQALGQGPEFLTYFNYEAQQDKSGLPNDRFSAERPEGSISTLTIQRTEQRDSAMYRCATIPSGGGGTQYFGPGTRLLVL.